Sequencing of this T cell receptor (beta chain) was carried out in a study of T cell responses to AZD1222 COVID-19 vaccine. The overall study: Second-dose groups at about 4 or about 12 weeks were pooled. Broader study findings: Clonal diversity may have been underestimated in mostly white British donors. Nearly half of the spike-specific TCRs reportedly recognize variant regions that carry no mutations. Researchers took repertoire samples only after the peak T cell response had come.

As to this clone: Its target is not known.

CDR3 size: 15 residues. Germline-derived CDR1 and CDR2 are LNHDA and SQIVND (reference sequence). Trimming removed 3 bases from V and 4 bases from J, with 15 bases in between. Libraries were prepared by immunoSEQ multiplex PCR; TCRdb keeps only in-frame clonotypes and omits some of them. The sample has 150,000 to 200,000 clones, just over 90% seen once; the top ten hold roughly 3.8%. The receptor comes from an adult in good health. The chain employs TRBV19 and TRBJ1-1; no clear D. The sample consisted of peripheral blood, taken on day 0 of AZD1222 vaccination. CDR3 loop: CASSISGSLSTEAFF. The CDR3 nucleotides are TGTGCCAGTAGTATCAGTGGCAGTCTGTCCACTGAAGCTTTCTTT.